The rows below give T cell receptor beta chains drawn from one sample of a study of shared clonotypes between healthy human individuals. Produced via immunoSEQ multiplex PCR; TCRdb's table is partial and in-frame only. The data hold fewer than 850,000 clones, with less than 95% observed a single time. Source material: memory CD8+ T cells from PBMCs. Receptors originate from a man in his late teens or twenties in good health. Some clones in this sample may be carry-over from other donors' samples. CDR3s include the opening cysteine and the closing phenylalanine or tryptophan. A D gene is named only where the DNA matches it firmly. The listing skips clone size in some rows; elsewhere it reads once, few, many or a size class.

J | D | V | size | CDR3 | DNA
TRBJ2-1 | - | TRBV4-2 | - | CASSPKRTTEQFF | TGTGCCAGCAGCCCCAAAAGAACAACTGAGCAGTTCTTC
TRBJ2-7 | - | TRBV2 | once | CASSMATAAYEQYF | TGTGCCAGCAGTATGGCGACAGCAGCTTACGAGCAGTACTTC
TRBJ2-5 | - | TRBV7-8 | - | CASSLVRAQETQYF | TGTGCCAGCAGCTTAGTGAGAGCCCAAGAGACCCAGTACTTC
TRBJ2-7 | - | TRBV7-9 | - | CASTQGYEQYF | TGTGCCAGCACCCAGGGCTACGAGCAGTACTTC
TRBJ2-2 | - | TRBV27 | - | CASSLQTNTGELFF | TGTGCCAGCAGTTTACAAACGAACACCGGGGAGCTGTTTTTT
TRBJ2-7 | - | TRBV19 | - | CASSIFRAGGYEQYF | TGTGCCAGTAGTATTTTCCGGGCTGGGGGCTACGAGCAGTACTTC
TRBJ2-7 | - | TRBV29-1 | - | CSVEDTYEQYF | TGCAGCGTCGAGGACACATACGAGCAGTACTTC
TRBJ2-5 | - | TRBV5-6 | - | CASSLIGQETQYF | TGTGCCAGCAGCTTGATAGGACAAGAGACCCAGTACTTC
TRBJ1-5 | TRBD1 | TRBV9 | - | CASSVGGGAIQPQHF | TGTGCCAGCAGCGTAGGAGGGGGCGCAATTCAGCCCCAGCATTTT
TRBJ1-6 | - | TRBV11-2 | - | CASQQQGATDSPLHF | TGTGCCAGTCAGCAACAGGGCGCCACGGATTCACCCCTCCACTTT
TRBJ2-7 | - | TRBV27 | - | CASSFGTKPYEQYF | TGTGCCAGCAGTTTCGGGACAAAACCCTACGAGCAGTACTTC
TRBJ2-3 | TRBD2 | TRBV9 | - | CASSSGLAGDTQYF | TGTGCCAGCAGCTCCGGACTAGCCGGTGATACGCAGTATTTT
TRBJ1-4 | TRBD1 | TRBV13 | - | CASSRRGQSKLFF | TGTGCCAGCAGCCGCCGGGGACAGTCAAAACTGTTTTTT
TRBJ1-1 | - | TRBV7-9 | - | CASSLNNPEAFF | TGTGCCAGCAGCCTAAATAACCCTGAAGCTTTCTTT
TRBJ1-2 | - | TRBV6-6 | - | CASSYIGQAGGYTF | TGTGCCAGCAGTTATATCGGGCAGGCGGGGGGCTACACCTTC
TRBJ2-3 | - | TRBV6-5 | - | CASSARTFTDTQYF | TGTGCCAGCAGTGCCCGGACTTTCACAGATACGCAGTATTTT
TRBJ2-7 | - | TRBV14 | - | CASSPRGPPGSYEQYF | TGTGCCAGCAGCCCGCGGGGACCCCCAGGGTCCTACGAGCAGTACTTC
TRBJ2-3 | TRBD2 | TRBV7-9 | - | CASSSSGWRGTDTQYF | TGTGCCAGCAGCTCTAGCGGGTGGAGGGGGACAGATACGCAGTATTTT
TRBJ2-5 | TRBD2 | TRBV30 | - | CAWSFLAGDGETQYF | TGTGCCTGGAGTTTTTTAGCGGGGGACGGGGAGACCCAGTACTTC
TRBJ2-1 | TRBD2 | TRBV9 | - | CASSSSPSGRKNNEQFF | TGTGCCAGCAGCTCATCGCCTAGCGGGAGGAAAAACAATGAGCAGTTCTTC
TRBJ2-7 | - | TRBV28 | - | CASSLGVVEQYF | TGTGCCAGCAGTTTAGGGGTAGTCGAGCAGTACTTC
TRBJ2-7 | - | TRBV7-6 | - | CASSLDSIYEQYF | TGTGCCAGCAGCTTAGACTCAATTTACGAGCAGTACTTC
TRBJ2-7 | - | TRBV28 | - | CASSRWGSYEQYF | TGTGCCAGCAGTCGTTGGGGCTCCTACGAGCAGTACTTC
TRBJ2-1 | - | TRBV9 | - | CASSVGDSEQFF | TGTGCCAGCAGCGTAGGAGACTCTGAGCAGTTCTTC
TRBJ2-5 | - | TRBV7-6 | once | CASSEGGYQETQYF | TGTGCCAGCTCCGAGGGGGGTTACCAAGAGACCCAGTACTTC
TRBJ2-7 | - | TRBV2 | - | CASSWGSGSYEQYF | TGTGCCAGCAGCTGGGGAAGTGGTTCCTACGAGCAGTACTTC
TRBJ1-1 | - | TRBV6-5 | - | CASSYTGARGTEAFF | TGTGCCAGCAGTTACACGGGGGCGCGGGGCACTGAAGCTTTCTTT
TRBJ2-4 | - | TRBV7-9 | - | CASSFAAKNIQYF | TGTGCCAGCAGCTTTGCAGCCAAAAACATTCAGTACTTC
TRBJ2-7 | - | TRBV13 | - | CASSLGGEQYF | TGTGCCAGCAGCTTAGGGGGCGAGCAGTACTTC
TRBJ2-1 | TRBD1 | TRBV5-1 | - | CASSLGQGARNEQFF | TGCGCCAGCAGCTTGGGCCAGGGGGCGAGGAATGAGCAGTTCTTC
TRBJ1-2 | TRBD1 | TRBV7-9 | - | CASSLGQGALSFYGYTF | TGTGCCAGCAGCTTGGGACAGGGCGCCCTGAGTTTCTATGGCTACACCTTC
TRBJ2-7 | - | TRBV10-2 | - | CASSESRFYEQYF | TGCGCCAGCAGTGAGAGCCGGTTCTACGAGCAGTACTTC